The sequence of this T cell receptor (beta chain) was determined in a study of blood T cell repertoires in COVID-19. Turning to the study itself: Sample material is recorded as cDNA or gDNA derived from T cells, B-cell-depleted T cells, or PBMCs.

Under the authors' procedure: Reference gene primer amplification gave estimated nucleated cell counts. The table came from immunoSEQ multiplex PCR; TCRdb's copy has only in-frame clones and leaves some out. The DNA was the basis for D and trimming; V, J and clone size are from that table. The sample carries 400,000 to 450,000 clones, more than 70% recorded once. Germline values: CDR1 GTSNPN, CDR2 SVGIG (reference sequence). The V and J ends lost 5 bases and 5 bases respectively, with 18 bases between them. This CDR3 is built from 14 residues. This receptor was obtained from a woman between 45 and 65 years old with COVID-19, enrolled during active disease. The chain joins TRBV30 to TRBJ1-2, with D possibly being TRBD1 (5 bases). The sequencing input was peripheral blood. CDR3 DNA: TGTGCCTGGTGGGGGGAGAAGGGCCTATATGGCTACACCTTC. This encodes CAWWGEKGLYGYTF.